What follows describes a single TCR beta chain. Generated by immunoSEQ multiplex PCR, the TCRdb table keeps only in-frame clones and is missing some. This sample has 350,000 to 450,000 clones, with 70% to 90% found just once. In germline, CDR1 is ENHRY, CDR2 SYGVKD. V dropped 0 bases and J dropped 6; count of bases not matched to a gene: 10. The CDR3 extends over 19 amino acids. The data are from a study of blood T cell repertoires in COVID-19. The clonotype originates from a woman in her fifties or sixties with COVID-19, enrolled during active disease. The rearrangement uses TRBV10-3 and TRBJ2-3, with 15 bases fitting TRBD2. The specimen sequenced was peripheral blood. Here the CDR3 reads CAISESERTSGGAGDTQYF. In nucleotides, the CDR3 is TGTGCCATCAGTGAGTCGGAGCGGACTAGCGGGGGGGCCGGGGATACGCAGTATTTT.